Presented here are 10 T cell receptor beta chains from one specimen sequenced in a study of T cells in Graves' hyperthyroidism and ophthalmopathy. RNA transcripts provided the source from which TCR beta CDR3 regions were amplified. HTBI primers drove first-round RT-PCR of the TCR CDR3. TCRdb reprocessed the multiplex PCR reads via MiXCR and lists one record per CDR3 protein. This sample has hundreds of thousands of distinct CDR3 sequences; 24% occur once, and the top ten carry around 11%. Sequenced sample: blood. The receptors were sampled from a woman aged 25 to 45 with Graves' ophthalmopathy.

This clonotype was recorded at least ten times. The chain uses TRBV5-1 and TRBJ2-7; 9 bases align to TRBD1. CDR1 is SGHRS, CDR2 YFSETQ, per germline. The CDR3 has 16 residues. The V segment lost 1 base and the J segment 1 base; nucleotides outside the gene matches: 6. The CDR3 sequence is CASSLTGGSFSYEQYF. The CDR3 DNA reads TGCGCCAGCAGCTTGACAGGGGGCAGCTTTTCCTACGAGCAGTACTTC.

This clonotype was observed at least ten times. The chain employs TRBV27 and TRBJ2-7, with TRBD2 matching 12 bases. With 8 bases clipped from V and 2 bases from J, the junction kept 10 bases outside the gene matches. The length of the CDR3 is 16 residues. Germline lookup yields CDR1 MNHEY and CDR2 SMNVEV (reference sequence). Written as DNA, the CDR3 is TGTGCCAGCTATTCTCGGGCTAGCGGGGGGGCCTACGAGCAGTACTTC. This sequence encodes CASYSRASGGAYEQYF.

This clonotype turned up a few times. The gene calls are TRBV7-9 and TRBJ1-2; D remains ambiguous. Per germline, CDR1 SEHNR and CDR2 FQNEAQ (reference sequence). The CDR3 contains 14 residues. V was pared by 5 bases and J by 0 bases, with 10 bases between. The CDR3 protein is CASSAGPTNYGYTF. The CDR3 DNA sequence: TGTGCCAGCAGCGCCGGGCCTACTAACTATGGCTACACCTTC.

For the CDR3, the DNA is TGTGCCAGCAGAGACAGGGGGTTTGAGAACACTGAAGCTTTCTTT. This sequence encodes CASRDRGFENTEAFF. The chain is built from TRBV28 and TRBJ1-1, with 9 bases aligning to TRBD1. CDR1 MDHEN and CDR2 SYDVKM come from the germline V gene. The CDR3 is 15 residues long. The V segment lost 6 bases and the J segment 1 base; nucleotides outside the gene matches: 6.

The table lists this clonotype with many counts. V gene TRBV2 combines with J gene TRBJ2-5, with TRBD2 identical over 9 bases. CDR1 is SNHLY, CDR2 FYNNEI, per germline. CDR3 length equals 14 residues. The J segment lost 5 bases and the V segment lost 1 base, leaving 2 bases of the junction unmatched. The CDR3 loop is CASSEVGTSETQYF. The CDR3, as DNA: TGTGCCAGCAGTGAAGTTGGGACTAGCGAGACCCAGTACTTC.

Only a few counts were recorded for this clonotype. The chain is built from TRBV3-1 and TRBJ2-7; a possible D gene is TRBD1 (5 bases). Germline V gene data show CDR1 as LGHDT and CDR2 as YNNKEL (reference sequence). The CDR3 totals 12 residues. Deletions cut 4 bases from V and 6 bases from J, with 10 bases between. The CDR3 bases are TGTGCCAGCAGCCTCCAAAGGGGCGAGCAGTACTTC. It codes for CASSLQRGEQYF.

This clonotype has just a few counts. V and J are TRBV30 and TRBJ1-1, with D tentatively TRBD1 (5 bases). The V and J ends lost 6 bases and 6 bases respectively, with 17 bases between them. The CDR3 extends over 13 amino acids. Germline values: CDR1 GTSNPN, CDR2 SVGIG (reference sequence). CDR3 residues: CACLGRVVSEAFF. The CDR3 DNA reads TGTGCCTGCCTGGGACGGGTTGTCTCTGAAGCTTTCTTT. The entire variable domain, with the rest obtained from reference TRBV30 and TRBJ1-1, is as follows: SQTIHQWPATLVQPVGSPLSLECTVEGTSNPNLYWYRQAAGRGLQLLFYSVGIGQISSEVPQNLSASRPQDRQFILSSKKLLLSDSGFYLCACLGRVVSEAFFGQGTRLTVV.

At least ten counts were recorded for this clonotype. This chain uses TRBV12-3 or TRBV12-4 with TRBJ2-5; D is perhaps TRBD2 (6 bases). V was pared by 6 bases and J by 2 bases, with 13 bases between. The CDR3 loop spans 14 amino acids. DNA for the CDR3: TGTGCCAGCAGCAAGACTAGGGGTCAAGAGACCCAGTACTTC. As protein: CASSKTRGQETQYF.

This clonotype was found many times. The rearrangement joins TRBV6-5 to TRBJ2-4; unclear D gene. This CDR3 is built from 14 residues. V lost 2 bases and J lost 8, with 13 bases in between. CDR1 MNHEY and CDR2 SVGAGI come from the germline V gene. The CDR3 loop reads CASSYTAYGDIQYF. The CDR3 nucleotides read TGTGCCAGCAGTTACACCGCCTATGGGGACATTCAGTACTTC.

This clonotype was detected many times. The CDR3 is CASSIFDSNQPQHF. In nucleotides, the CDR3 is TGTGCCAGTAGTATTTTTGATAGCAATCAGCCCCAGCATTTT. This chain joins TRBV19 and TRBJ1-5; D remains unclear. The CDR3 has 14 amino acids. Trimming took 3 bases from V and 0 from J, leaving 6 bases between them. Per germline, CDR1 LNHDA and CDR2 SQIVND (reference sequence).